Shown below are 13 T cell receptor beta chains from a single sample sequenced in a study of regulatory T cells in long-lasting Graves disease. Construction of TCR beta libraries relied on iRepertoire HTBI primers and on Arm-PCR targeting CDR3 regions. TCRdb analysed the multiplex PCR reads with MiXCR anew, one entry per CDR3 protein. The sample consists of a few hundred thousand distinct CDR3 sequences, about 25% of them appearing once. Time point specified: persistent/refractory GD, antithyroid drugs over 5 years with positive TRAb. Making the TCR library involved RNA that had been extracted from PBMCs. The sample was peripheral blood mononuclear cells (PBMCs), taken when the disease was refractory, from a patient treated with antithyroid drugs. All receptors derive from a female donor with Graves disease.

The rearrangement uses TRBV28 and TRBJ2-7; possibly TRBD2 for D (6 bases). The length of the CDR3 is 13 residues. Per germline, CDR1 MDHEN and CDR2 SYDVKM. V gave up 3 bases and J gave up 7 bases, with 13 bases separating them. This CDR3 is CASSLGRDREQYF. CDR3 sequence (DNA): TGTGCCAGCAGTTTGGGGCGGGACCGGGAGCAGTACTTC. The entire variable domain, with the rest obtained from reference TRBV28 and TRBJ2-7, is as follows: DVKVTQSSRYLVKRTGEKVFLECVQDMDHENMFWYRQDPGLGLRLIYFSYDVKMKEKGDIPEGYSVSREKKERFSLILESASTNQTSMYLCASSLGRDREQYFGPGTRLTVT.

V usage is TRBV24-1 and J usage is TRBJ2-2, with 9 bases lining up with TRBD2. CDR1 and CDR2 (germline): KGHDR, SFDVKD. V lost 5 bases, J lost 7 bases, and 16 bases stayed unmatched. This CDR3 contains 18 residues. The CDR3 DNA reads TGTGCCACCAGTGCTACGTTTGGGCGGGAGGGAGAACACGGGGAGCTGTTTTTT. Translating gives CATSATFGREGEHGELFF.

The chain combines TRBV28 with TRBJ1-2; the match to TRBD1 covers 9 bases. Germline values: CDR1 MDHEN, CDR2 SYDVKM. The J segment lost 4 bases and the V segment lost 3 bases, leaving 6 bases of the junction unmatched. The CDR3 has 15 residues. The CDR3 loop is CASSLGTGPAYGYTF. CDR3 bases: TGTGCCAGCAGTTTGGGGACAGGGCCCGCCTATGGCTACACCTTC.

The chain uses TRBV7-3 and TRBJ2-1, with a weak D call TRBD2 (5 bases). CDR1 is SGHTA, CDR2 FQGTGA, per germline. The CDR3 totals 17 residues. V lost 5 bases and J 5 bases, leaving 22 bases between the germline ends. The CDR3, as DNA: TGTGCCAGCAGCAGAAACGCGGGTGCTAGATTCGACAATGAGCAGTTCTTC. Translation: CASSRNAGARFDNEQFF.

The J gene is TRBJ1-2, the V gene TRBV7-2; D gene uncertain. CDR1 SGHTA and CDR2 FQGNSA come from the germline V gene. Trimming left V 5 bases short and J 1 base short, with 11 bases between. CDR3 length equals 14 residues. In DNA, the CDR3 is TGTGCCAGCAGCAAAAGGACGGTTAACTATGGCTACACCTTC. It codes for CASSKRTVNYGYTF. Using reference TRBV7-2 and TRBJ1-2 for the parts outside the CDR3, the full variable domain is GAGVSQSPSNKVTEKGKDVELRCDPISGHTALYWYRQSLGQGLEFLIYFQGNSAPDKSGLPSDRFSAERTGGSVSTLTIQRTQQEDSAVYLCASSKRTVNYGYTFGSGTRLTVV.

This clonotype was recorded at least ten times. V and J are TRBV2 and TRBJ2-5; 8 bases align to TRBD2. The CDR3 sequence is 15 residues long. Trimming removed 5 bases from V and 3 bases from J; junction bases left unmatched: 8. CDR1 and CDR2 from the germline V gene are SNHLY and FYNNEI. The CDR3 nucleotides are TGTGCCAGCAGTAGAGCCAGCGGGAGCAAAGAGACCCAGTACTTC. Residues: CASSRASGSKETQYF. Supplemented by reference TRBV2 and TRBJ2-5, the full variable domain reads EPEVTQTPSHQVTQMGQEVILRCVPISNHLYFYWYRQILGQKVEFLVSFYNNEISEKSEIFDDQFSVERPDGSNFTLKIRSTKLEDSAMYFCASSRASGSKETQYFGPGTRLLVL.

This clonotype was seen only a few times. V and J are TRBV11-1 and TRBJ2-7; 11 bases align to TRBD2. The CDR3 has 16 residues. The germline V gene encodes CDR1 SGHAT and CDR2 FQDESV (reference sequence). V gave up 5 bases and J gave up 0 bases; unmatched junction bases: 6. The CDR3 sequence: CASSHLAGGSSYEQYF. CDR3 in DNA: TGTGCCAGCAGCCACTTAGCGGGAGGGAGCTCCTACGAGCAGTACTTC.

This clonotype was seen repeatedly, ten times or more. J is TRBJ2-2 and V is TRBV28; D might be TRBD1 or TRBD2, each matching 6 bases. V lost 7 bases, J lost 4 bases, and 19 bases lay in between. Looked up from germline, CDR1 is MDHEN and CDR2 is SYDVKM. The CDR3 has 16 amino acids. CDR3 DNA sequence: TGTGCCAGCAACTTCCGGGGGCCCCTCGGCACCGGGGAGCTGTTTTTT. Amino acid sequence: CASNFRGPLGTGELFF. The full variable domain, its missing parts supplied by reference TRBV28 and TRBJ2-2, is DVKVTQSSRYLVKRTGEKVFLECVQDMDHENMFWYRQDPGLGLRLIYFSYDVKMKEKGDIPEGYSVSREKKERFSLILESASTNQTSMYLCASNFRGPLGTGELFFGEGSRLTVL.

This clonotype was recorded at least ten times. The chain links TRBV6-1 to TRBJ1-1; D unclear. CDR1 MNHNS and CDR2 SASEGT come from the germline V gene. This CDR3 is built from 13 residues. The V end was cut by 7 bases, the J end by 3 bases, with 12 bases between. The CDR3 DNA is TGTGCCAGCACCCTGGACGGGTACACTGAAGCTTTCTTT. Protein: CASTLDGYTEAFF.

Comments on this clonotype: One end of the junction does not line up with germline, which may come from a read error. The gene calls are TRBV27 and TRBJ2-5; D possibly uses TRBD1 or TRBD2 (5 bases each). The CDR3 spans 17 residues. From germline, CDR1 is MNHEY and CDR2 SMNVEV (reference sequence). The CDR3 coding sequence is TGTGCCAGCAGAGTATCGATTATGGCGGGCCGAGGGGAGACCCAGCACTTC. Translated, it gives CASRVSIMAGRGETQHF.

This clonotype was counted many times. This chain joins TRBV12-3 or TRBV12-4 and TRBJ1-2, with 7 bases that match TRBD1. Trimming took 5 bases from V and 8 from J; bases not matched to a gene: 8. The CDR3 is 13 amino acids. CDR3 region: CASSMGQMGGYTF. As DNA, the CDR3 is TGTGCCAGCAGTATGGGACAGATGGGAGGCTACACCTTC.

This sequence joins TRBV27 and TRBJ2-3, with 8 bases aligning to TRBD2. The germline CDR1 and CDR2 sequences are MNHEY and SMNVEV (reference sequence). V was clipped by 8 bases and J by 4 bases; unmatched bases: 14. The CDR3 totals 16 residues. The CDR3 region is CASSISGLGGSDTQYF. CDR3 DNA sequence: TGTGCCAGCTCAATCTCGGGACTAGGGGGTTCAGATACGCAGTATTTT.

Comments on this clonotype: A much bigger clone sits one base away, suggesting this may be a read error. The rearrangement joins TRBV28 to TRBJ1-6; 9 nucleotides line up with TRBD1. The germline V gene encodes CDR1 MDHEN and CDR2 SYDVKM. CDR3 size: 15 residues. CDR3 amino acids: CACSLSGQGNSPLHF. Written as DNA, the CDR3 is TGTGCCTGCAGTTTATCGGGACAGGGTAATTCACCCCTCCACTTT.